A selection of T cell receptor beta chains follows, all from one sample in a study of CD8 T cells in ankylosing spondylitis. TCRdb independently ran MiXCR on the 5' RACE reads; one entry per CDR3 protein. Of approximately 540,000 distinct CDR3 sequences listed, 9.5% to 15% were seen once; the top ten hold approximately 6.2%. Specimen: blood, either unsorted or a sorted T cell fraction (not recorded which). Receptors were obtained from a male donor with ankylosing spondylitis. The CDR3 runs from the conserved cysteine through the conserved F or W. D genes are given only for firm matches. Clone size is not always given. Where it is, it says once, few, many or a class for expanded clones.

v_gene: TRBV7-2; d_gene: NA; j_gene: TRBJ1-5; abundance: few; CDR3nt: TGTGCCAGCCAGCAAGGGTTGCAGCCCCAGCATTTT; CDR3aa: CASQQGLQPQHF
v_gene: TRBV16; d_gene: NA; j_gene: TRBJ2-5; abundance: NA; CDR3nt: TGTGCCAGCAGCCAATCCCGGGGAACCCAGTACTTC; CDR3aa: CASSQSRGTQYF
v_gene: TRBV6-1; d_gene: TRBD1; j_gene: TRBJ1-2; abundance: NA; CDR3nt: TGTGCCAGCACCATCCAGGGGGGCGAGTATGGCTACACCTTC; CDR3aa: CASTIQGGEYGYTF
v_gene: TRBV5-1; d_gene: NA; j_gene: TRBJ2-5; abundance: NA; CDR3nt: TGCGCCAGCAGCTTGGGCCCCGAGGGGGGGCTCCAAGAGACCCAGTACTTC; CDR3aa: CASSLGPEGGLQETQYF
v_gene: TRBV5-1; d_gene: NA; j_gene: TRBJ2-7; abundance: NA; CDR3nt: TGCGCCAGCAGCAACGGGGCAGGGGGGTCCTACGAGCAGTACTTC; CDR3aa: CASSNGAGGSYEQYF
v_gene: TRBV2; d_gene: NA; j_gene: TRBJ2-1; abundance: NA; CDR3nt: TGTGCCAACCCCCAGGGTCCTCGGGATGAGCAGTTCTTC; CDR3aa: CANPQGPRDEQFF
v_gene: TRBV2; d_gene: TRBD1; j_gene: TRBJ2-2; abundance: NA; CDR3nt: TGTGCCGGATACAGGGGCGATAACACCGGGGAGCTGTTTTTT; CDR3aa: CAGYRGDNTGELFF
v_gene: TRBV5-1; d_gene: NA; j_gene: TRBJ2-2; abundance: many; CDR3nt: TGCGCCAGCAGCTGGGGGGACAGCAGGACCGGGGAGCTGTTTTTT; CDR3aa: CASSWGDSRTGELFF
v_gene: TRBV12-3/TRBV12-4; d_gene: NA; j_gene: TRBJ1-5; abundance: many; CDR3nt: TGTGCCAGCGGAGTTGGGGGGATCCTCAATCAGCCCCAGCATTTT; CDR3aa: CASGVGGILNQPQHF
v_gene: TRBV20-1; d_gene: NA; j_gene: TRBJ1-5; abundance: NA; CDR3nt: TGCAGTGCTAGAGTAAGCCTTAATAGCAATCAGCCCCAGCATTTT; CDR3aa: CSARVSLNSNQPQHF
v_gene: TRBV4-2; d_gene: TRBD1; j_gene: TRBJ2-2; abundance: NA; CDR3nt: TGTGCCAGCAGCCAAGATCTAGGGACAGGAGACTTTTTTAACACCGGGGAGCTGTTTTTT; CDR3aa: CASSQDLGTGDFFNTGELFF
v_gene: TRBV6-2/TRBV6-3; d_gene: NA; j_gene: TRBJ1-5; abundance: NA; CDR3nt: TGTGCCAGCAGTTACAGGGACGGATATCAGCCCCAGCATTTT; CDR3aa: CASSYRDGYQPQHF
v_gene: TRBV12-3/TRBV12-4; d_gene: NA; j_gene: TRBJ1-5; abundance: NA; CDR3nt: TGTGCCAGCAGTCCACTAGGCAGGTCCCCCAATCAGCCCCAGCATTTT; CDR3aa: CASSPLGRSPNQPQHF
v_gene: TRBV24-1; d_gene: TRBD2; j_gene: TRBJ2-1; abundance: few; CDR3nt: TGTGCCACCAGTGACCCCGGGGGGTCCTACAATGAGCAGTTCTTC; CDR3aa: CATSDPGGSYNEQFF
v_gene: TRBV20-1; d_gene: NA; j_gene: TRBJ1-4; abundance: few; CDR3nt: TGCAGTGCTCCGGAAACAGCTAATGAAAAACTGTTTTTT; CDR3aa: CSAPETANEKLFF
v_gene: TRBV4-1; d_gene: TRBD1; j_gene: TRBJ2-5; abundance: NA; CDR3nt: TGCGCCAGCAGCCAGGGACAGGGGGCGTCAGAGACCCAGTACTTC; CDR3aa: CASSQGQGASETQYF
v_gene: TRBV12-3/TRBV12-4; d_gene: NA; j_gene: TRBJ1-1; abundance: NA; CDR3nt: TGTGCCAGCAGTTTTCAGGCCCTGAACACTGAAGCTTTCTTT; CDR3aa: CASSFQALNTEAFF
v_gene: TRBV10-3; d_gene: NA; j_gene: TRBJ2-3; abundance: NA; CDR3nt: TGTGCCACTAATTTAGCGGATGGGACAGATACGCAGTATTTT; CDR3aa: CATNLADGTDTQYF
v_gene: TRBV19; d_gene: NA; j_gene: TRBJ2-6; abundance: few; CDR3nt: TGTGCCAGTGAAGCGGAGACTGGGGCCAACGTCCTGACTTTC; CDR3aa: CASEAETGANVLTF
v_gene: TRBV12-3/TRBV12-4; d_gene: NA; j_gene: TRBJ2-7; abundance: NA; CDR3nt: TGTGCCAGCAGTGGGCGTTTGACAGGAAACTACGAGCAGTACTTC; CDR3aa: CASSGRLTGNYEQYF
v_gene: TRBV6-1; d_gene: TRBD1; j_gene: TRBJ2-4; abundance: many; CDR3nt: TGTGCCAGCAGCCAGGACAGGGGGCAGGACATTCAGTACTTC; CDR3aa: CASSQDRGQDIQYF
v_gene: TRBV5-1; d_gene: TRBD1; j_gene: TRBJ2-5; abundance: few; CDR3nt: TGCGCCAGCAGCTCGTTTGGACAGGGGGCCCAAGAGACCCAGTACTTC; CDR3aa: CASSSFGQGAQETQYF
v_gene: TRBV5-1; d_gene: NA; j_gene: TRBJ2-7; abundance: NA; CDR3nt: TGCGCCAGCAGCTTCGGACAACACTACGAGCAGTACTTC; CDR3aa: CASSFGQHYEQYF
v_gene: TRBV20-1; d_gene: TRBD1; j_gene: TRBJ2-2; abundance: NA; CDR3nt: TGCAGTGCCCCCGGGACAGCAGGGGCCGGGGAGCTGTTTTTT; CDR3aa: CSAPGTAGAGELFF
v_gene: TRBV30; d_gene: NA; j_gene: TRBJ2-7; abundance: NA; CDR3nt: TGTGCCTGGAGTGATTTACTGGGGTCCTACGAGCAGTACTTC; CDR3aa: CAWSDLLGSYEQYF
v_gene: TRBV15; d_gene: NA; j_gene: TRBJ2-5; abundance: NA; CDR3nt: TGTGCCACCAGCACTGGACTCCTGGAGACCCAGTACTTC; CDR3aa: CATSTGLLETQYF
v_gene: TRBV29-1; d_gene: NA; j_gene: TRBJ1-4; abundance: few; CDR3nt: TGCAGCGCAGCAGAGCCAACTAATGAAAAACTGTTTTTT; CDR3aa: CSAAEPTNEKLFF
v_gene: TRBV29-1; d_gene: TRBD2; j_gene: TRBJ2-1; abundance: many; CDR3nt: TGCAGCGTGGAGTCTAGCGGATACAATGAGCAGTTCTTC; CDR3aa: CSVESSGYNEQFF
v_gene: TRBV12-3/TRBV12-4; d_gene: NA; j_gene: TRBJ1-1; abundance: few; CDR3nt: TGTGCCAGCAGTTTCTCGGGTAGTGGCACTGAAGCTTTCTTT; CDR3aa: CASSFSGSGTEAFF
v_gene: TRBV27; d_gene: NA; j_gene: TRBJ2-3; abundance: NA; CDR3nt: TGTGCCAGCAGTTTATCCTTCCTCAGCGGGGATACGCAGTATTTT; CDR3aa: CASSLSFLSGDTQYF
v_gene: TRBV12-3/TRBV12-4; d_gene: TRBD1; j_gene: TRBJ1-5; abundance: few; CDR3nt: TGTGCCAGCAGTTTAGTTGATACAGGGGTGTATCAGCCCCAGCATTTT; CDR3aa: CASSLVDTGVYQPQHF
v_gene: TRBV20-1; d_gene: NA; j_gene: TRBJ2-1; abundance: NA; CDR3nt: TGCAGTGCTAGAGTCCTGAGGGAAGCGTACCACAATGAGCAGTTCTTC; CDR3aa: CSARVLREAYHNEQFF
v_gene: TRBV7-8; d_gene: NA; j_gene: TRBJ2-3; abundance: NA; CDR3nt: TGTGCCAGCAGCTCGACGGCCTTCACAGATACGCAGTATTTT; CDR3aa: CASSSTAFTDTQYF
v_gene: TRBV3-1; d_gene: TRBD2; j_gene: TRBJ2-3; abundance: NA; CDR3nt: TGTGCCAGCAGCCCAAGCAGCGGACTAGCGGGAGGGCCAGATACGCAGTATTTT; CDR3aa: CASSPSSGLAGGPDTQYF
v_gene: TRBV5-1; d_gene: NA; j_gene: TRBJ2-1; abundance: few; CDR3nt: TGCGCCAGCAGCCCACGGTGGACTACCTACAATGAGCAGTTCTTC; CDR3aa: CASSPRWTTYNEQFF
v_gene: TRBV20-1; d_gene: TRBD1; j_gene: TRBJ1-5; abundance: few; CDR3nt: TGCAGTGCTATACGGACAGGGTACAATCAGCCCCAGCATTTT; CDR3aa: CSAIRTGYNQPQHF
v_gene: TRBV27; d_gene: NA; j_gene: TRBJ2-5; abundance: NA; CDR3nt: TGTGCCAGCAGTTTATGGAGGCGAGACAACTTGTACCAAGAGACCCAGTACTTC; CDR3aa: CASSLWRRDNLYQETQYF
v_gene: TRBV18; d_gene: NA; j_gene: TRBJ1-4; abundance: few; CDR3nt: TGTGCCAGCTCACCACGGCAGTCTGGGGCTAATGAAAAACTGTTTTTT; CDR3aa: CASSPRQSGANEKLFF
v_gene: TRBV6-1; d_gene: TRBD2; j_gene: TRBJ2-1; abundance: NA; CDR3nt: TGTGCCAGTCAAGCGGGTAGCGGGAGAGGCTATGAGCAGTTCTTC; CDR3aa: CASQAGSGRGYEQFF
v_gene: TRBV27; d_gene: TRBD2; j_gene: TRBJ2-7; abundance: NA; CDR3nt: TGTGCCAGCAGTCGGACTAGCGGGGCCCCCTACGAGCAGTACTTC; CDR3aa: CASSRTSGAPYEQYF
v_gene: TRBV5-1; d_gene: TRBD1; j_gene: TRBJ2-5; abundance: few; CDR3nt: TGCGCCAGCAGCTCCTGGGATACAGGGGATATAGTCGAGACCCAGTACTTC; CDR3aa: CASSSWDTGDIVETQYF
v_gene: TRBV12-3/TRBV12-4; d_gene: NA; j_gene: TRBJ1-1; abundance: few; CDR3nt: TGTGCCAGCAGCCCCCAAAAGAAACAACCTGAAGCTTTCTTT; CDR3aa: CASSPQKKQPEAFF
v_gene: TRBV5-6; d_gene: TRBD2; j_gene: TRBJ2-1; abundance: NA; CDR3nt: TGTGCCAGCAGCTTCGAGGCGGGACTAGCGGGAGGGGGGTCTTACAATGAGCAGTTCTTC; CDR3aa: CASSFEAGLAGGGSYNEQFF
v_gene: TRBV6-4; d_gene: TRBD2; j_gene: TRBJ2-3; abundance: NA; CDR3nt: TGTGCCACCCGAGCAGCGGGAGGTTATACGCAGTATTTT; CDR3aa: CATRAAGGYTQYF
v_gene: TRBV5-1; d_gene: TRBD2; j_gene: TRBJ2-3; abundance: many; CDR3nt: TGCGCCAGCAGCTTGGTGATTAGCGGGGGGTCCCAAGATACGCAGTATTTT; CDR3aa: CASSLVISGGSQDTQYF
v_gene: TRBV12-3/TRBV12-4; d_gene: NA; j_gene: TRBJ2-7; abundance: NA; CDR3nt: TGTGCCAGCAGCTGGGGAGGCACCTACGAGCAGTACTTC; CDR3aa: CASSWGGTYEQYF
v_gene: TRBV10-3; d_gene: NA; j_gene: TRBJ2-3; abundance: NA; CDR3nt: TGTGCCACCATCGCCGTGACTAGGCGCACAGATACGCAGTATTTT; CDR3aa: CATIAVTRRTDTQYF
v_gene: TRBV20-1; d_gene: NA; j_gene: TRBJ1-1; abundance: few; CDR3nt: TGCAGCCGTCGTACCTCGATGAACACTGAAGCTTTCTTT; CDR3aa: CSRRTSMNTEAFF
v_gene: TRBV10-3; d_gene: TRBD2; j_gene: TRBJ2-1; abundance: NA; CDR3nt: TGTGCCATCAGCTTCCCTCTCGACGTAGCGGGAGGCCAGAAAGGCAATGAGCAGTTCTTC; CDR3aa: CAISFPLDVAGGQKGNEQFF
v_gene: TRBV2; d_gene: TRBD2; j_gene: TRBJ2-4; abundance: many; CDR3nt: TGTGCCAGCAGTTTAGCGGGAGTAGCCAAAAACATTCAGTACTTC; CDR3aa: CASSLAGVAKNIQYF
v_gene: TRBV3-1; d_gene: NA; j_gene: TRBJ2-2; abundance: NA; CDR3nt: TGTGCCAGCAGCCTCCTTTTTCCCTCGGCCGGGGAGCTGTTTTTT; CDR3aa: CASSLLFPSAGELFF
v_gene: TRBV3-1; d_gene: NA; j_gene: TRBJ2-5; abundance: NA; CDR3nt: TGTGCCAGCAGCCAAGAAAACCAAGAGACCCAGTACTTC; CDR3aa: CASSQENQETQYF
v_gene: TRBV24-1; d_gene: NA; j_gene: TRBJ2-7; abundance: NA; CDR3nt: TGTGCCACCAGTGGAACGGAGCGGGCGAGCGAGCAGTACTTC; CDR3aa: CATSGTERASEQYF
v_gene: TRBV7-9; d_gene: NA; j_gene: TRBJ2-2; abundance: many; CDR3nt: TGTGCCAGCAGCTTAGCCGGGACTCGGGAGCTGTTTTTT; CDR3aa: CASSLAGTRELFF
v_gene: TRBV5-6; d_gene: NA; j_gene: TRBJ1-4; abundance: NA; CDR3nt: TGTGCCAGCAGCTTGGCCGGAGGGTTAGAGGAAAAACTGTTTTTT; CDR3aa: CASSLAGGLEEKLFF